The T cell receptor (beta chain) described here comes from a study of blood T cell repertoires in COVID-19 (dated by TCRdb to between 2020 and 2021). With respect to the entire study: Samples covering the acute and convalescent phases of COVID-19 were provided by collaborators in the United States, Italy and Spain. The prospective study material was composed of cDNA or gDNA derived from T cells, B-cell-depleted T cells, or PBMCs. Samples were obtained from the ongoing ImmuneRACE study (first 160 participants) and from 1,254 subjects provided by 6 global collaborators. HLA class I and class II types, where available, came from metadata supplied by the sample provider rather than from assay-based typing. Nearly every sample came with metadata listing a de-identified subject ID, COVID-19 status, age in years and sex. Subjects who had been exposed to COVID-19, were actively infected with it, or had recovered from it provided the deeply sampled blood TCRbeta repertoires that made up the dataset. A freely available public database, intended as a resource for researchers studying the immune response to SARS-CoV-2, is where the repertoires were released. Paper-wide results and their limitations: The amount of clinical and demographic metadata varied by source and participant and was provided uncurated.

A note on this clone: Its antigen is not yet known. It has no much larger one-base neighbor in the sample; base qualities were not kept.

Participants in the prospective study were enrolled through a virtual design, were aged about 18 to 100 years, and lived in about two dozen United States geographic areas. In the prospective study, participants were assigned to cohorts based on the clinical history participants reported in a screening survey and a study questionnaire. For ImmuneRACE Cohort 3, a participant was defined as recovered based on two consecutive negative NP/OP PCR tests, clearance by a healthcare professional, or resolution of symptoms. In the prospective study, whole blood, serum and a nasopharyngeal or oropharyngeal swab were collected from each participant by mobile phlebotomists. Participants in the prospective study had the option to provide additional blood draws and questionnaires over an approximately 2-month period. Blood samples from the prospective study were shipped frozen or at room temperature prior to DNA extraction.

The immunoSEQ Assay, a bias-controlled multiplex PCR, was used to amplify TCRbeta CDR3 regions from genomic DNA. The paper's data handling went like this. The number of nucleated cells in each sample was estimated by amplification of reference gene primers within the assay. To quantify the absolute abundance of each unique TCRbeta CDR3 rearrangement, sequence reads were collapsed and filtered. Productive Simpson clonality was computed per sample as the square root of Simpson's diversity index over productive rearrangements. This is the immuneACCESS table as TCRdb keeps it, with only in-frame sequences that have V and J called. A part of the clones is gone; compared with another copy, unresolved V genes explain less than half, and the rest is unexplained. The DNA was the basis for D and trimming; V, J and clone size are from that table. The sample table contains over 250,000 clones; only one count was recorded for roughly 87% of them. In total, the top ten clones hold around 1% of the sample.

Sequenced material: PBMCs or T cells enriched from blood (not recorded which). The receptor's source is a young woman who had recovered from COVID-19.

CDR3 protein: CASSRTSYSPLHF. The sequenced DNA: TGTGCCAGCAGTCGGACATCTTATTCACCCCTCCACTTT. This sequence uses TRBV28 and TRBJ1-6; TRBD1 could be the D gene, as 5 bases match. The V end loses 5 bases and the J end loses 8 bases, and a stretch of 10 bases separates them. From the germline V gene, CDR1 is MDHEN and CDR2 is SYDVKM. Counted from cysteine to phenylalanine, this CDR3 has 13 amino acids. Left in the record is the CDR3 DNA by itself, 39 bases read in frame from the first base.